The 31 T cell receptor beta chains below come from one sample, sequenced in a study of blood T cells in healthy people across ages. Next came a second PCR, run for about 6 to 11 cycles, which used a sample-barcoded 5' primer along with a J-beta primer mix. TCRdb reanalysed the 5' RACE reads using MiXCR and keeps one entry per CDR3 protein. The repertoire consists of 550,000 to 750,000 distinct CDR3 sequences, with about 21% occurring once and the leading ten covering 3.5% to 4%. Material for sequencing was blood. The receptors shown here come from a man in his 70s in good health.

This chain connects TRBV20-1 to TRBJ2-7; 11 bases align to TRBD2. CDR3 length: 14 residues. Losses at the gene ends were 3 bases for V and 6 bases for J; bases not matched to a gene: 7. From germline, CDR1 is DFQATT and CDR2 SNEGSKA (reference sequence). The CDR3 DNA sequence: TGCAGTGCTAGGGAGACTAGCGGGATCTCCGAGCAGTACTTC. Translated: CSARETSGISEQYF.

The rearrangement uses TRBV20-1 and TRBJ2-3; 7 positions match TRBD1. V was pared by 3 bases and J by 2 bases, with 5 bases of the junction left unmatched. The CDR3 has 14 amino acids. Germline CDR1 and CDR2: DFQATT and SNEGSKA (reference sequence). CDR3 in amino acids: CSASGQGDTDTQYF. The CDR3 nucleotides read TGCAGTGCTAGCGGCCAGGGGGACACAGATACGCAGTATTTT.

The chain carries TRBV2 and TRBJ1-4; D gene uncertain. V gave up 3 bases and J gave up 3 bases, with 5 bases separating them. Germline lookup yields CDR1 SNHLY and CDR2 FYNNEI. This CDR3 region has 13 residues. The CDR3 DNA reads as TGTGCCAGCAGTGAGCTCCCTAATGAAAAACTGTTTTTT. Protein: CASSELPNEKLFF.

The gene calls are TRBV7-3 and TRBJ2-5, with 8 positions matching TRBD2. Germline CDR1 reads SGHTA; CDR2 reads FQGTGA. The CDR3 runs to 17 residues. V trimming: 8 bases; J trimming: 11 bases; junction bases outside the gene matches: 25. CDR3: CASLENPLGSGDSEQYF. The DNA for the CDR3 is TGTGCCAGCCTCGAAAACCCGTTGGGTAGCGGGGACTCGGAGCAGTACTTC.

This clonotype was seen a handful of times. The chain has TRBV7-9 and TRBJ2-5, with 9 bases aligning to TRBD1. The tail of the sequence fits TRBJ2-7 better, so the J call may be wrong. The CDR3 is made up of 16 amino acids. CDR1 SEHNR and CDR2 FQNEAQ come from the germline V gene (reference sequence). CDR3 loop: CASSLVGTGPPYEQYF. The CDR3 DNA follows: TGTGCCAGCAGCTTAGTGGGGACAGGGCCGCCCTACGAGCAGTACTTC.

J is TRBJ2-7 and V is TRBV25-1, with D perhaps assigned TRBD1 or TRBD2 (6 bases each). The CDR3 is 13 amino acids. V shed 6 bases and J shed 2 bases, with 11 bases lying between them. Germline CDR1 and CDR2: MGHDK and SYGVNS. The CDR3 region is CASSKEGAYEQYF. Here the CDR3 DNA reads TGTGCCAGCAGCAAGGAGGGGGCCTACGAGCAGTACTTC.

This clonotype came up a few times. The rearrangement links TRBV4-1 to TRBJ2-5; 11 bases match TRBD2. J lost 5 bases, V lost 0 bases, and 5 bases had no gene match. The CDR3 covers 16 residues. Germline V gene data show CDR1 as MGHRA and CDR2 as YSYEKL. CDR3 residues: CASSQEQTSGKETQYF. DNA of the CDR3: TGCGCCAGCAGCCAAGAACAGACTAGCGGGAAGGAGACCCAGTACTTC.

A few counts support this clonotype. The J gene is TRBJ2-1, the V gene TRBV28, with 7 bases identical to TRBD2. The V gene's germline CDR1 is MDHEN and CDR2 SYDVKM. The CDR3 length is 14 residues. Trimming removed 5 bases from V and 7 bases from J; junction bases left unmatched: 8. In nucleotides, the CDR3 is TGTGCCAGCAGTGTCGACCTAGCGGATAATGAGCAGTTCTTC. Protein product: CASSVDLADNEQFF. Filled out from reference TRBV28 and TRBJ2-1, the complete variable domain reads DVKVTQSSRYLVKRTGEKVFLECVQDMDHENMFWYRQDPGLGLRLIYFSYDVKMKEKGDIPEGYSVSREKKERFSLILESASTNQTSMYLCASSVDLADNEQFFGPGTRLTVL.

The chain uses TRBV12-3 or TRBV12-4 and TRBJ2-3; 7 nucleotides line up with TRBD2. The CDR3 length is 14 residues. The V and J ends lost 3 bases and 1 base, in that order; junction bases with no gene match: 1. As DNA, the CDR3 is TGTGCCAGCAGTTTCACTAGCGGCACAGATACGCAGTATTTT. This encodes CASSFTSGTDTQYF.

This chain connects TRBV5-1 to TRBJ2-3; TRBD2 agrees at 8 bases. The V segment lost 7 bases and the J segment 0 bases; nucleotides outside the gene matches: 10. CDR3 length equals 16 residues. From germline, CDR1 is SGHRS and CDR2 YFSETQ. CDR3 residues: CASSVAGLSSTDTQYF. The DNA for the CDR3 is TGCGCCAGCTCAGTAGCGGGATTATCCAGCACAGATACGCAGTATTTT.

The sample holds a few counts of this clonotype. The V call is TRBV29-1, the J call TRBJ2-1; 7 bases fit TRBD1. CDR3 length: 12 amino acids. V shed 4 bases, J shed 9 bases, and the junction held 6 bases outside the gene matches. In germline, CDR1 is SQVTM, CDR2 ANQGSEA. CDR3: CSVGQGASEQFF. DNA of the CDR3: TGCAGCGTTGGACAGGGTGCGAGTGAGCAGTTCTTC.

Ten or more counts support this clonotype. CDR3 in DNA: TGTGCCAGCAGGCCTTTAGCGGGGAGCCAAGAGACCCAGTACTTC. The encoded protein is CASRPLAGSQETQYF. The rearrangement uses TRBV11-2 and TRBJ2-5, with TRBD2 matching over 8 bases. V dropped 6 bases and J dropped 1; count of bases not matched to a gene: 7. This CDR3 has 15 amino acids. In germline, CDR1 is SGHAT, CDR2 FQNNGV.

This clonotype was counted many times. The rearrangement links TRBV29-1 to TRBJ2-5; D could derive from TRBD1 or TRBD2 (5 bases each). This CDR3 comprises 14 residues. Trimming stripped 4 bases from V and 5 bases from J, with 17 bases between. Germline CDR1 and CDR2: SQVTM and ANQGSEA. Written as DNA, the CDR3 is TGCAGCGTTGTCCGGGGCATTCCTATCGAGACCCAGTACTTC. Translating gives CSVVRGIPIETQYF.

The chain couples TRBV7-2 to TRBJ2-1; possibly TRBD1 or TRBD2 for D (5 bases each). The V gene lost 2 bases and the J gene lost 5 bases, with 13 bases spanning the gap. Germline V lookup: CDR1 SGHTA, CDR2 FQGNSA. This CDR3 region has 15 residues. The CDR3 nucleotides read TGTGCCAGCAGCTTATCCTCAGGGAGTCACAATGAGCAGTTCTTC. Translation: CASSLSSGSHNEQFF.

This clonotype has only a few counts. This rearrangement joins TRBV28 to TRBJ2-3; 14 bases are a match to TRBD2. CDR1 is MDHEN, CDR2 SYDVKM, per germline. V lost 6 bases and J lost 3; bases outside the gene matches: 14. CDR3 size: 19 residues. For the CDR3, the DNA is TGTGCCAGCAGCCCTCCCGTGACTAGCGGGAGGGCCGTGACAGATACGCAGTATTTT. This translates into CASSPPVTSGRAVTDTQYF.

The chain has TRBV6-5 and TRBJ1-1; TRBD1 aligns across 11 bases. V lost 6 bases to trimming and J lost 5 bases; unmatched junction nucleotides: 5. CDR3 length: 14 residues. CDR1 and CDR2 (germline): MNHEY, SVGAGI. The CDR3 DNA reads as TGTGCCAGCAGCCGGGACAGGGGGAAGACTGAAGCTTTCTTT. Protein: CASSRDRGKTEAFF.

This chain uses TRBV20-1 with TRBJ1-4; D is possibly TRBD1 (5 bases). Trimming stripped 2 bases from V and 4 bases from J, with 11 bases between. The germline gives CDR1 DFQATT, CDR2 SNEGSKA (reference sequence). This CDR3 region has 14 residues. The DNA of the CDR3 is TGCAGTGCTAGACCGGGACCGAGTAATGAAAAACTGTTTTTT. Protein product: CSARPGPSNEKLFF.

The chain uses TRBV10-3 and TRBJ2-1, with 11 nucleotides matching TRBD2. Looked up from germline, CDR1 is ENHRY and CDR2 is SYGVKD. V gave up 10 bases and J gave up 8 bases; unmatched junction bases: 7. The CDR3 covers 13 residues. CDR3 amino acids: CATIAGGGYEQFF. CDR3 DNA: TGTGCCACCATAGCGGGAGGGGGGTATGAGCAGTTCTTC.

This clonotype was found a few times. CDR3 sequence: CSAAGPDYGYTF. The CDR3 DNA reads TGCAGTGCCGCGGGGCCCGACTATGGCTACACCTTC. The J gene is TRBJ1-2, the V gene TRBV20-1; tentative D call: TRBD1 (5 bases). Germline loops: CDR1 DFQATT, CDR2 SNEGSKA (reference sequence). Trimming pared 6 bases from V and 3 bases from J, leaving 11 bases between. The CDR3 covers 12 residues.

CDR3 in DNA: TGTGCCAGCGCCCTAAGAGGGATCGGGTCAACTAATGAAAAACTGTTTTTT. Protein sequence: CASALRGIGSTNEKLFF. The chain combines TRBV13 with TRBJ1-4; D unresolved. The CDR3 has 17 residues. Germline CDR1 reads PRHDT; CDR2 reads FYEKMQ (reference sequence). Trimming removed 8 bases at V and 0 bases at J, with 19 bases between.

This clonotype has at least ten counts. The gene calls are TRBV5-1 and TRBJ1-1, with 8 nucleotides matching TRBD1. This CDR3 is 16 amino acids long. The junction had 6 bases not matched to a gene; V was cut back by 2 bases and J by 0 bases. The germline gives CDR1 SGHRS, CDR2 YFSETQ. The CDR3 bases are TGCGCCAGCAGCTTTGGCGGGACAGGATTGAACACTGAAGCTTTCTTT. It is translated as CASSFGGTGLNTEAFF.

This clonotype was observed a few times. The chain employs TRBV3-1 and TRBJ2-1, with D perhaps TRBD2 (6 bases). Trimming cost V 4 bases and J 15 bases, with 16 bases left between them. Germline V gene sequence: CDR1 LGHDT, CDR2 YNNKEL (reference sequence). This CDR3 is built from 12 residues. CDR3 sequence: CASSLRDSRPFF. DNA of the CDR3: TGTGCCAGCAGCCTCCGGGACTCCAGACCGTTCTTC.

The rearrangement uses TRBV20-1 and TRBJ2-5; 9 bases match TRBD2. CDR3 size: 16 residues. Germline CDR1 is DFQATT and CDR2 is SNEGSKA (reference sequence). J lost 5 bases, V lost 2 bases, and 12 bases had no gene match. This CDR3 reads CSARLGGSGRGETQYF. Written as DNA, the CDR3 is TGCAGTGCTAGATTGGGGGGTAGCGGGAGAGGGGAGACCCAGTACTTC.

This clonotype was observed a single time. The CDR3 sequence: CASSVRVAGGWPDTQYF. The CDR3 DNA follows: TGTGCCAGCAGCGTACGGGTAGCGGGAGGTTGGCCAGATACGCAGTATTTT. This chain joins TRBV5-6 and TRBJ2-3, with 10 bases identical to TRBD2. Germline V gene data show CDR1 as SGHDT and CDR2 as YYEEEE. Trimming at V came to 4 bases and at J to 4 bases, leaving 12 bases not matched to a gene. This CDR3 comprises 17 residues.

The chain is built from TRBV20-1 and TRBJ1-2; 9 positions agree with TRBD1. Germline assignment: CDR1 DFQATT and CDR2 SNEGSKA (reference sequence). The CDR3 totals 14 residues. With 3 bases clipped from V and 0 bases from J, the junction kept 2 bases outside the gene matches. The DNA for the CDR3 is TGCAGTGCTAGGAACAGGGGGCCTAACTATGGCTACACCTTC. Translated, it gives CSARNRGPNYGYTF.

This clonotype was detected a few times. The V call is TRBV7-9, the J call TRBJ2-2; D might be TRBD1 (6 bases). V shed 6 bases and J shed 7 bases, with 12 bases lying between them. The germline gives CDR1 SEHNR, CDR2 FQNEAQ (reference sequence). The CDR3 is 13 amino acids. The CDR3 DNA sequence: TGTGCCAGCAGATCACAGGGATTCGGGGAGCTGTTTTTT. This sequence encodes CASRSQGFGELFF.

A few counts support this clonotype. The chain uses TRBV29-1 and TRBJ2-1, with D perhaps matching TRBD2 (6 bases). The V and J ends lost 3 bases and 7 bases respectively, with 16 bases between them. Per germline, CDR1 SQVTM and CDR2 ANQGSEA. This CDR3 comprises 14 residues. The CDR3 bases are TGCAGCGTTGACGCGGGCGGGATTGGAAATGAGCAGTTCTTC. Translation gives CSVDAGGIGNEQFF.

This clonotype has only a few counts. This chain links TRBV7-9 with TRBJ2-6, with D hard to call. Between the trimmed V and J ends, which lost 4 bases and 2 bases, there was a span of 9 bases. The CDR3 sequence is 15 residues long. Germline assignment: CDR1 SEHNR and CDR2 FQNEAQ (reference sequence). The CDR3, as DNA: TGTGCCAGCAGCTGGCTTGGGACTGGGGCCAACGTCCTGACTTTC. Amino acid sequence: CASSWLGTGANVLTF.

In nucleotides, the CDR3 is TGCAGCGTCGTTCGGGACAGCCTCTACAATGAGCAGTTCTTC. It specifies CSVVRDSLYNEQFF. J is TRBJ2-1 and V is TRBV29-1, with 7 bases identical to TRBD1. Trimming took 6 bases from V and 3 from J; bases not matched to a gene: 8. Germline CDR1 reads SQVTM; CDR2 reads ANQGSEA. This CDR3 has 14 residues.

CDR3 sequence (DNA): TGTGCCAGCAGTTACCACGGACAGGTGGTTTACGAGCAGTACTTC. This gives the protein CASSYHGQVVYEQYF. This rearrangement joins TRBV6-2 or TRBV6-3 to TRBJ2-7, with 7 bases that match TRBD1. After removal of 2 bases from V and 4 bases from J, the junction contained 8 bases not matched to a gene. Looked up from germline, CDR1 is MNHEY and CDR2 is SVGEGT. The CDR3 runs 15 residues.

The rearrangement uses TRBV7-9 and TRBJ2-5; D is perhaps TRBD1 (5 bases). Judging by the DNA end, TRBJ2-7 fits better; the J call may be wrong. The germline gives CDR1 SEHNR, CDR2 FQNEAQ (reference sequence). This CDR3 comprises 16 residues. CDR3 residues: CASSLVRSGNYYEQYF. The CDR3 bases are TGTGCCAGCAGCTTAGTCAGGTCAGGGAACTACTACGAGCAGTACTTC.